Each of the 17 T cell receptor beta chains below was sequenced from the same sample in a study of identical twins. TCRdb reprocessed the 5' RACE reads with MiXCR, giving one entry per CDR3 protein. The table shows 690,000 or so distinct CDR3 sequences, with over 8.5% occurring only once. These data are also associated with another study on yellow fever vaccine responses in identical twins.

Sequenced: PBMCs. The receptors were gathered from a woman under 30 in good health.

CDR3 residues: CASSLGDLADQETQYF. CDR3 coding DNA: TGTGCCAGCAGCTTAGGGGATTTAGCCGACCAAGAGACCCAGTACTTC. This chain uses TRBV11-2 with TRBJ2-5; D not resolved. V was cut by 1 base and J by 0 bases, with 12 bases left in between. The CDR3 is 16 amino acids. Germline V gene data show CDR1 as SGHAT and CDR2 as FQNNGV. Variable domain in full (rest from reference TRBV11-2 and TRBJ2-5): EAGVAQSPRYKIIEKRQSVAFWCNPISGHATLYWYQQILGQGPKLLIQFQNNGVVDDSQLPKDRFSAERLKGVDSTLKIQPAKLEDSAVYLCASSLGDLADQETQYFGPGTRLLVL.

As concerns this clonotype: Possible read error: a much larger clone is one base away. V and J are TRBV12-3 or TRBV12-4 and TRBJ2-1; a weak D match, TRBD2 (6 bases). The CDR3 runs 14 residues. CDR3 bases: TGTGCCAGCGGTTTAGCGGCATACTACAATGAGCAGTTCTTC. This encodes CASGLAAYYNEQFF.

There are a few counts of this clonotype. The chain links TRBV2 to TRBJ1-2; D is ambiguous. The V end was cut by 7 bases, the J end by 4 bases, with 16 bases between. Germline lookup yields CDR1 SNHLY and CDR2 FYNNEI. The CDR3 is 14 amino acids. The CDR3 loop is CASTAGRNLYGYTF. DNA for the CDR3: TGTGCCAGCACAGCCGGCAGAAACCTCTATGGCTACACCTTC.

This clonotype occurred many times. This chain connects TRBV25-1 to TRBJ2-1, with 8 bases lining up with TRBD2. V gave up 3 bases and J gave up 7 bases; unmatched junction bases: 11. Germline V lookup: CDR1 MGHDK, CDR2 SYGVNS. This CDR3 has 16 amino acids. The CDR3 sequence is CASSDLAGRARNEQFF. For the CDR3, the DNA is TGTGCCAGCAGTGACCTAGCGGGCAGAGCTAGGAATGAGCAGTTCTTC.

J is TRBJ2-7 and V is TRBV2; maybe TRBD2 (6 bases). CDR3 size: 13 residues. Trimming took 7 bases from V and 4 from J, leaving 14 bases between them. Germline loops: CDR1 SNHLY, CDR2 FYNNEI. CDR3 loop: CASTRDVLYEQYF. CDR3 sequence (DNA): TGTGCCAGCACGCGGGATGTTCTTTACGAGCAGTACTTC.

For the CDR3, the DNA is TGCAGTGCTAGTAGTCCACAGGGACGAGGCACAGATACGCAGTATTTT. Its protein is CSASSPQGRGTDTQYF. V and J are TRBV20-1 and TRBJ2-3; maybe TRBD1 (6 bases). CDR3 length equals 16 residues. V was clipped by 3 bases and J by 1 base, with 17 bases between them. Per the germline V gene, CDR1 is DFQATT and CDR2 is SNEGSKA (reference sequence).

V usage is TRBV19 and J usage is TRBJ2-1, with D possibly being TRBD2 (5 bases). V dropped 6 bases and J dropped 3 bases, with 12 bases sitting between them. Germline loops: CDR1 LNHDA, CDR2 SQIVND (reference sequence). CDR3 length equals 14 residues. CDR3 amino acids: CASRPEGVYNEQFF. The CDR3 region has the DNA TGTGCCAGTAGGCCTGAGGGAGTCTACAATGAGCAGTTCTTC.

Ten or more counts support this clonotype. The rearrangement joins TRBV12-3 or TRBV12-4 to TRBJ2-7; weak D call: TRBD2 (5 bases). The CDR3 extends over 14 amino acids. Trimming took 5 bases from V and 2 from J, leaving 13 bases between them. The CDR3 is CASSHQDSPYEQYF. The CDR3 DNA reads TGTGCCAGCAGTCACCAGGACTCCCCCTACGAGCAGTACTTC.

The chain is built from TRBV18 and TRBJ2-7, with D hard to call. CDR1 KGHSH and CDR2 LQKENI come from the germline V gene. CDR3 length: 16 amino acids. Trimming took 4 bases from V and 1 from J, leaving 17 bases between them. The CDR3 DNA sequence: TGTGCCAGCTCACACCTTGACAATTTGGGGTCCTACGAGCAGTACTTC. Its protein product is CASSHLDNLGSYEQYF.

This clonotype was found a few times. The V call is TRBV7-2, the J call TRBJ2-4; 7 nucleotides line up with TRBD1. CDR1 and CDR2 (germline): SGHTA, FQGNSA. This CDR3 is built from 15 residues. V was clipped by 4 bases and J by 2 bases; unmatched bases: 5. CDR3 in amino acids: CASSSPTGTKNIQYF. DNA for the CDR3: TGTGCCAGCAGCTCCCCGACAGGGACCAAAAACATTCAGTACTTC.

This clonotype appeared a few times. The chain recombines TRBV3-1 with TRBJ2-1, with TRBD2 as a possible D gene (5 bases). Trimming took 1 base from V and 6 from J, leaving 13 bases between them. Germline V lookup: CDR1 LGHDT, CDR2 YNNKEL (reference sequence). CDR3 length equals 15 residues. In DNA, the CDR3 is TGTGCCAGCAGCCAAGTTTCCGGGGTCGTCAATGAGCAGTTCTTC. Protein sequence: CASSQVSGVVNEQFF.

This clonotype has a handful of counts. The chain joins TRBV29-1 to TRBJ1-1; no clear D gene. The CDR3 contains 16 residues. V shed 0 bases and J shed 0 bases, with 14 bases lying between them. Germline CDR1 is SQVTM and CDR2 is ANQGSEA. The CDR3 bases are TGCAGCGTTGAAGATCCAAGGGTCGGGGTGAACACTGAAGCTTTCTTT. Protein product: CSVEDPRVGVNTEAFF.

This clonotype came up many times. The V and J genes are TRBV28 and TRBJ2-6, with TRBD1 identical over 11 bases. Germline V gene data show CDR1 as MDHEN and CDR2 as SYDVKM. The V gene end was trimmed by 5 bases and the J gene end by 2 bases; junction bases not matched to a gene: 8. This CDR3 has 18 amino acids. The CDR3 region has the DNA TGTGCCAGCAGTCTACACCAGGGACAGGGGGCTGGGGCCAACGTCCTGACTTTC. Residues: CASSLHQGQGAGANVLTF.

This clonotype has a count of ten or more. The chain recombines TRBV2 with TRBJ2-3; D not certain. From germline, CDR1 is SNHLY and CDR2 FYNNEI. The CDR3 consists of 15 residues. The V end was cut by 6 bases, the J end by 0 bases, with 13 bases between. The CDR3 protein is CASRTHSSSTDTQYF. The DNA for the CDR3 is TGTGCCAGCAGGACCCACAGTTCTAGCACAGATACGCAGTATTTT.

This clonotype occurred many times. CDR3 sequence (DNA): TGCAGTGCTAGAATGGGAAACCAGCCCCAGCATTTT. Translated: CSARMGNQPQHF. The chain combines TRBV20-1 with TRBJ1-5; no firm D call. Trimming shortened V by 2 bases and J by 7 bases, and 9 bases separated the two germline ends. This CDR3 spans 12 amino acids. The germline V gene encodes CDR1 DFQATT and CDR2 SNEGSKA (reference sequence).

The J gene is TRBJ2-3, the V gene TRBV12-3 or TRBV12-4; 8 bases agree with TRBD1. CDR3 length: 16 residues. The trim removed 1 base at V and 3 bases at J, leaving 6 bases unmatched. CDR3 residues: CASSLERGQGTDTQYF. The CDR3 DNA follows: TGTGCCAGCAGTTTAGAACGCGGACAGGGAACAGATACGCAGTATTTT.

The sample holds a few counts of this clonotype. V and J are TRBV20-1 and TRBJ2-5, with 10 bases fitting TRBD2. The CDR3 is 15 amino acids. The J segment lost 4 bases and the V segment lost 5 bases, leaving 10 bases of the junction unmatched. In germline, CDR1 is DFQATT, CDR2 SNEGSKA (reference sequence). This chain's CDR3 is CSALASGGFGETQYF. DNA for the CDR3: TGCAGTGCTCTAGCTAGCGGGGGATTCGGAGAGACCCAGTACTTC.